Frequency places the clone carrying this TCR beta chain as medium-sized (0.01 to 0.1%). This sample is drawn from a study of CD8 T cells in cerebrospinal fluid in Alzheimer's disease. Reanalyzing the 10x single-cell sequencing reads, TCRdb keeps one entry per CDR3 protein, without DNA. Reported are about 1,100 distinct CDR3 sequences; the ten largest clones contain roughly 7.4%. The sample comprised cerebrospinal fluid. The source of this sequence is a human donor in good health.

Here the CDR3 reads CASGLGTKTYEQYF. The chain has TRBV12-5 and TRBJ2-7. CDR1 LGHNT and CDR2 FRNRAP come from the germline V gene. The CDR3 length is 14 residues.